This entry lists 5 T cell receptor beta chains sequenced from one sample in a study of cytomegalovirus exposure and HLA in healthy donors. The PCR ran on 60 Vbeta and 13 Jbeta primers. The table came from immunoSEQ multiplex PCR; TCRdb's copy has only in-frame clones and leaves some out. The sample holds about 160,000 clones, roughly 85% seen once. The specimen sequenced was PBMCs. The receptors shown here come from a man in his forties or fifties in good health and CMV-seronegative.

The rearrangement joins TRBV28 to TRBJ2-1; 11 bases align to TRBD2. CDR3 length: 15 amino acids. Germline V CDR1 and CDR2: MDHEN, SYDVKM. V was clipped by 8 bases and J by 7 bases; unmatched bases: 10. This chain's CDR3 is CASELGTSGRNEQFF. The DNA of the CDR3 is TGTGCCAGCGAGTTGGGGACTAGCGGAAGGAATGAGCAGTTCTTC.

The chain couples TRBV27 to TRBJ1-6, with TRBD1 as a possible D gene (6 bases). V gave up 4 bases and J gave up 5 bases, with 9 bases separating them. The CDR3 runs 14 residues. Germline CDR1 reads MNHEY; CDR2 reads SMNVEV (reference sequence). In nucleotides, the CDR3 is TGTGCCAGCAGTTCGTGGGACAATAATTCACCCCTCCACTTT. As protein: CASSSWDNNSPLHF.

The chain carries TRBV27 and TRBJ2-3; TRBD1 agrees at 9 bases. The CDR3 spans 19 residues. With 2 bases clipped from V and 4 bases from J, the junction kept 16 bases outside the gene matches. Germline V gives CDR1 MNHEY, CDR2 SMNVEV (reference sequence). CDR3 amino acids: CASSLSLFDGTGKADTQYF. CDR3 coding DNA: TGTGCCAGCAGTTTAAGTCTTTTTGACGGGACAGGGAAAGCAGATACGCAGTATTTT.

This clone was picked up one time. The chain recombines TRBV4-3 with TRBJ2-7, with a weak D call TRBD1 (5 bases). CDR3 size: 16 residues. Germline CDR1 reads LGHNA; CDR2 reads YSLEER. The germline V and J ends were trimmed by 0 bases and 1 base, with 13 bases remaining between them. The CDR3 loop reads CASSQDARKGSYEQYF. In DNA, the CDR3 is TGCGCCAGCAGCCAAGACGCCCGGAAGGGGTCCTACGAGCAGTACTTC.

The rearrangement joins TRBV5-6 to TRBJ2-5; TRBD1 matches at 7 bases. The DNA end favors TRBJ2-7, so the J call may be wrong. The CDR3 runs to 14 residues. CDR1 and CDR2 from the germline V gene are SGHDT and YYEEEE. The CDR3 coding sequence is TGTGCCAGCAGTCGACAGGGTAGCTCCTACGAGCAGTACTTC. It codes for CASSRQGSSYEQYF.